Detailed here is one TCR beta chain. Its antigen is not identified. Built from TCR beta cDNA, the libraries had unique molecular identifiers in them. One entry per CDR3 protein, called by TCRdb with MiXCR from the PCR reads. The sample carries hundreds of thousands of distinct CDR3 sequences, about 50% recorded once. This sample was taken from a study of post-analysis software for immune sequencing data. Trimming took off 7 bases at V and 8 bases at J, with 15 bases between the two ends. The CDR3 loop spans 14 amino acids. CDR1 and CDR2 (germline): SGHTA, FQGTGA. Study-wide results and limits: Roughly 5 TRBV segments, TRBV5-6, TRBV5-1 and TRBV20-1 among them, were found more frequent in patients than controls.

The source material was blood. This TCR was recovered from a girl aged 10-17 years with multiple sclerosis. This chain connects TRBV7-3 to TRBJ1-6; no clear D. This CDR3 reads CASKKDPSDSPLHF. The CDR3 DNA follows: TGTGCCAGCAAGAAGGACCCGAGCGATTCACCCCTCCACTTT.